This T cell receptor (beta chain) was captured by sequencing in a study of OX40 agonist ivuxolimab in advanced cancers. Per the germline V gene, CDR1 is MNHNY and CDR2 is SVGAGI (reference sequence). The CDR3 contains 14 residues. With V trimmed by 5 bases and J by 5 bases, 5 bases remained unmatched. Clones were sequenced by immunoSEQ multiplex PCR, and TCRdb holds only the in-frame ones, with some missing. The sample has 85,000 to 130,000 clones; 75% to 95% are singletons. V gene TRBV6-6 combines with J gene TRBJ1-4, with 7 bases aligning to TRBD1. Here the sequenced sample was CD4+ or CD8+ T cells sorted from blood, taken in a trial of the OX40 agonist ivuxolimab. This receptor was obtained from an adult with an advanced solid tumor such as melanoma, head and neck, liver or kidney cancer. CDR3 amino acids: CASSIRDRNEKLFF. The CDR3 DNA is TGTGCCAGCAGTATCCGGGACAGAAATGAAAAACTGTTTTTT.